This T cell receptor (beta chain) was observed in a study of T-cell memory formation after mild COVID-19. Study-wide findings and caveats: Cross-reactive memory apparently joined, as some responding clones appeared in pre-infection memory.

The TCR alpha and TCR beta cDNA libraries, bearing sample barcodes and UMIs, were generated by 5'RACE using constant-segment primers. TCRdb passed the 5' RACE reads through MiXCR, listing each CDR3 protein once. The sample has roughly 300,000 distinct CDR3 sequences; roughly 15% are singletons. This CDR3 is built from 16 residues. Germline values: CDR1 MGHRA, CDR2 YSYEKL. Trimming took 2 bases from V and 10 from J, leaving 23 bases between them. In its sample, this clonotype was seen many times. The antigen is unknown. Sequences were obtained from PBMCs or a T cell subset sorted from them (not recorded which). The sequence was obtained from a young man who had mild COVID-19 (a few samples of this study predate the infection). Cell type and time point are not known. The chain carries TRBV4-1 and TRBJ1-2, with no clear D. The DNA of the CDR3 is TGCGCCAGCAGCCAACGGAGTCGTGGCGGTAGGGAGGACTACACCTTC. It encodes CASSQRSRGGREDYTF.